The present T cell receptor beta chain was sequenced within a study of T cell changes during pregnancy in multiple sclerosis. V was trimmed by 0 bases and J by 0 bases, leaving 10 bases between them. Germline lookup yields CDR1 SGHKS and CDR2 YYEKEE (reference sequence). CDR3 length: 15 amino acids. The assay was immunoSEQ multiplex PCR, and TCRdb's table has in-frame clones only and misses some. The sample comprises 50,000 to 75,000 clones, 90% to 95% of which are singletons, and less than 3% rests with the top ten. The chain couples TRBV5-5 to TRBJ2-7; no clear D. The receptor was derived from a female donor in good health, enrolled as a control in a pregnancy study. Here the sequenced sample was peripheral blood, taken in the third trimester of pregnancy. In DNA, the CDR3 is TGTGCCAGCAGCTTGGGGGCTCCGAGCTCCTACGAGCAGTACTTC. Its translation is CASSLGAPSSYEQYF.